This TCR beta chain comes out of a study of blood T cell repertoires in COVID-19. Study in general: The origin of the acute and convalescent COVID-19 samples was the United States, Italy and Spain. The analysed material was cDNA or gDNA that came from T cells, B-cell-depleted T cells, or PBMCs.

CDR3 length equals 15 residues. Trimming removed 7 bases at V and 7 bases at J, with 19 bases between. Germline assignment: CDR1 SEHNR and CDR2 FQNEAQ (reference sequence). TCRdb's copy holds only in-frame clones and misses some; the assay was immunoSEQ multiplex PCR. The table includes 150,000 or so clones, 60% to 80% detected once. The sequence was obtained from a woman between 50 and 59 years old who had recovered from COVID-19. Sequencing was performed on PBMCs or T cells enriched from blood (not recorded which). The rearrangement joins TRBV7-9 to TRBJ1-4; D not resolved. CDR3 DNA sequence: TGTGCCAGCACCTGGGGTAGGAATCGGGGTGAAAAACTGTTTTTT. Translated: CASTWGRNRGEKLFF.